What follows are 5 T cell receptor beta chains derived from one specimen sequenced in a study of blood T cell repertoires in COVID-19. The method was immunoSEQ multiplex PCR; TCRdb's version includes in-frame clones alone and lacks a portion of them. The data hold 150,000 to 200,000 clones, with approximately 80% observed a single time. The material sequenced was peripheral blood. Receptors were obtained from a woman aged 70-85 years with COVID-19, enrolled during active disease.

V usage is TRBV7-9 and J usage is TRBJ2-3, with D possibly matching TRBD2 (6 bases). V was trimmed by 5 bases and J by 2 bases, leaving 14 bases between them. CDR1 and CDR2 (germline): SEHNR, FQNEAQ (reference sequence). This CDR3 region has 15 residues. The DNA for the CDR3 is TGTGCCAGCAGCCCCTCAGGGAGGTCCACAGATACGCAGTATTTT. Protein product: CASSPSGRSTDTQYF.

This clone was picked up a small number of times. The CDR3 sequence: CASSPYSPPRQYF. As DNA, the CDR3 is TGTGCCAGCAGCCCATATAGCCCCCCCCGGCAGTACTTC. The chain combines TRBV7-8 with TRBJ2-7; D gene unclear. The ends were cut back, 5 bases at V and 9 bases at J, with 17 bases in the middle. The CDR3 sequence is 13 residues long. CDR1 SGHVS and CDR2 FQNEAQ come from the germline V gene.

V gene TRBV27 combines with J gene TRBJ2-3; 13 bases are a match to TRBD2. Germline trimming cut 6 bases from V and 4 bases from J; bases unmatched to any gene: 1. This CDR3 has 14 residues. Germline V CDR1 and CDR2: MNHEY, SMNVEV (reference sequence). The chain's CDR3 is CASRLAGGPDTQYF. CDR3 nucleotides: TGTGCCAGCAGACTAGCGGGAGGGCCAGATACGCAGTATTTT.

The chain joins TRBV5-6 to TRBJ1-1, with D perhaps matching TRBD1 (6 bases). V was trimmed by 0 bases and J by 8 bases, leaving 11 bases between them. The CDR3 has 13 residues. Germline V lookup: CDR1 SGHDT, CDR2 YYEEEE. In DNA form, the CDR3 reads TGTGCCAGCAGCTTGGTTCGTCAGGGGGAAGCTTTCTTT. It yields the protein CASSLVRQGEAFF.

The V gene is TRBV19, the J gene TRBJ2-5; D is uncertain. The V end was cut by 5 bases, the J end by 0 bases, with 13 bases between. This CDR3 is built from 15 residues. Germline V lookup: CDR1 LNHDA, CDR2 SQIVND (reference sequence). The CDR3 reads CASSERHEYQETQYF. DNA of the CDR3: TGTGCCAGTAGTGAGCGTCATGAGTACCAAGAGACCCAGTACTTC.